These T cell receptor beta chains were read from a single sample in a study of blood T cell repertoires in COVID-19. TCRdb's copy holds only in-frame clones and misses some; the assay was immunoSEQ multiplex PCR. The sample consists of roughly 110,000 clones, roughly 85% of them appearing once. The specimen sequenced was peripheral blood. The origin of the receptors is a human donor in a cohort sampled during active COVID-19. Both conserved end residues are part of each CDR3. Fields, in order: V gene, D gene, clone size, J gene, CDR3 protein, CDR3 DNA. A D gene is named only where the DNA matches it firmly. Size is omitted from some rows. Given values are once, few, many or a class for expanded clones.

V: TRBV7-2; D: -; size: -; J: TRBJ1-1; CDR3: CASSLVGVGSEAFF; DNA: TGTGCCAGCAGCTTAGTCGGGGTTGGGTCCGAAGCTTTCTTT
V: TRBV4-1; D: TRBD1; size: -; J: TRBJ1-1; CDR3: CASSPYRGQGPTEAFF; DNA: TGCGCCAGCAGCCCGTACAGGGGGCAAGGACCCACTGAAGCTTTCTTT
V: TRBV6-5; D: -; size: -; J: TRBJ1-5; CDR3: CASSYSNRGAQPQHF; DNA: TGTGCCAGCAGTTACTCGAATCGGGGGGCCCAGCCCCAGCATTTT
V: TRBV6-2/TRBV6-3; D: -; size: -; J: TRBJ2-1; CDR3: CASSYPRQGGEQFF; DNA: TGTGCCAGCAGTTACCCCCGACAGGGAGGTGAGCAGTTCTTC
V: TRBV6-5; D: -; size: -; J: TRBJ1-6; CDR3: CASRETRGRGSPLHF; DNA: TGTGCCAGCAGGGAGACCAGGGGAAGGGGTTCACCCCTCCACTTT
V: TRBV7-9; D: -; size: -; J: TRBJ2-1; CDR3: CASSLARQGGEQFF; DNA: TGTGCCAGCAGCTTAGCCCGGCAGGGAGGCGAGCAGTTCTTC
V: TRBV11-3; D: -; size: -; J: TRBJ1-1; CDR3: CASSFGGKAEAFF; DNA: TGTGCCAGCAGTTTCGGGGGGAAGGCTGAAGCTTTCTTT
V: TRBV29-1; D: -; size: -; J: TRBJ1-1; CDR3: CSVDPLQGNTEAFF; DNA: TGCAGCGTCGATCCACTACAGGGGAACACTGAAGCTTTCTTT
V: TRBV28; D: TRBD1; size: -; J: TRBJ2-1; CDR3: CASRSAGGGNNEQFF; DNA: TGTGCCAGCCGCTCGGCAGGGGGCGGGAACAATGAGCAGTTCTTC
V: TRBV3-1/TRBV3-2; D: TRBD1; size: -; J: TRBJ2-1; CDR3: CASSQGQGLQFF; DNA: TGTGCCAGCAGCCAAGGACAGGGCCTTCAGTTCTTC
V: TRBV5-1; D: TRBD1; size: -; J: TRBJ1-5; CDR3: CASSLVGTGGRGNQPQHF; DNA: TGCGCCAGCAGCTTGGTCGGGACAGGGGGCAGGGGCAATCAGCCCCAGCATTTT
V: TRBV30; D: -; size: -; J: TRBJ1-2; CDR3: CAWSVQRSYGYTF; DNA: TGTGCCTGGAGTGTACAAAGAAGCTATGGCTACACCTTC
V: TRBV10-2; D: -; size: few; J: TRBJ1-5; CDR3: CASSLQGTSNQPQHF; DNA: TGCGCCAGCAGTCTACAGGGTACTAGCAATCAGCCCCAGCATTTT
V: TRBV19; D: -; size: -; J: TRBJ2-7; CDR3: CASSTRDTPDYEQYF; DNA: TGTGCCAGTAGTACCCGGGACACCCCGGACTACGAGCAGTACTTC
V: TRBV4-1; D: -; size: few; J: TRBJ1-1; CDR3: CASSQTAQEAFF; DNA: TGCGCCAGCAGCCAAACAGCACAGGAAGCTTTCTTT
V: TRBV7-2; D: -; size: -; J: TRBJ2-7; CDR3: CASSGSADPSSYEQYF; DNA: TGTGCCAGCAGCGGGTCGGCGGATCCAAGCTCCTACGAGCAGTACTTC
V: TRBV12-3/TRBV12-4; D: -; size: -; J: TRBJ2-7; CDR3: CASAQGYEQYF; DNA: TGTGCCAGCGCGCAGGGCTACGAGCAGTACTTC
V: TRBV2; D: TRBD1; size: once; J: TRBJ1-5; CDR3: CASCGQENQPQHF; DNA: TGTGCCAGCTGCGGACAGGAAAATCAGCCCCAGCATTTT
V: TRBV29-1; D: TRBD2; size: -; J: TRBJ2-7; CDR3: CSVVLAGGSLPAYEQYF; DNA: TGCAGCGTTGTTCTGGCGGGGGGCTCCCTACCCGCCTACGAGCAGTACTTC
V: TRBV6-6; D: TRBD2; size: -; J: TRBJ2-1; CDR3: CASKGAGGAYNEQFF; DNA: TGTGCCAGCAAAGGAGCGGGGGGTGCCTACAATGAGCAGTTCTTC
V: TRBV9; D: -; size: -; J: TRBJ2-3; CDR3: CASAPWLGADTQYF; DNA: TGTGCCAGCGCTCCTTGGCTAGGCGCAGATACGCAGTATTTT
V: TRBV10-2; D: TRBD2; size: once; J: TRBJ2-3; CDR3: CARQASGGAILRTDTQYF; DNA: TGCGCCCGCCAAGCAAGCGGGGGGGCAATTCTTCGCACAGATACGCAGTATTTT
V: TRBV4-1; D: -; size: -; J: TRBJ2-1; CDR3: CASSQEGGHYNEQFF; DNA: TGCGCCAGCAGCCAAGAAGGGGGACACTACAATGAGCAGTTCTTC
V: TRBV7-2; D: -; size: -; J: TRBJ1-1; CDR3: CASIAPSFTEAFF; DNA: TGTGCCAGCATCGCCCCTAGCTTCACTGAAGCTTTCTTT
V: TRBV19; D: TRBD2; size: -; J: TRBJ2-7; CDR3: CASSNLRGAGVYEQYF; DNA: TGTGCCAGTAGTAACCTTCGAGGAGCGGGGGTCTACGAGCAGTACTTC
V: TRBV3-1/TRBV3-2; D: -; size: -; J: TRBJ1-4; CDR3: CASSQDMTNEKLFF; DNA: TGTGCCAGCAGCCAAGACATGACTAATGAAAAACTGTTTTTT